This T cell receptor beta chain is from a study of blood T cell repertoires in COVID-19. Across the whole study: COVID-19 samples collected from the United States, Italy and Spain covered acute and convalescent phases. PBMCs, B-cell-depleted T cells, or T cells were the source of the cDNA or gDNA that made up the material.

Per the germline V gene, CDR1 is SNHLY and CDR2 is FYNNEI. Trimming cost V 4 bases and J 2 bases, with 16 bases left between them. This CDR3 contains 16 residues. It was during active infection that Seattle patients were enrolled and then longitudinally followed. As handled by the study authors: Scientists estimated how many nucleated cells there were by amplifying reference gene primers. Clones were read by immunoSEQ multiplex PCR, and TCRdb kept only the in-frame ones, dropping some. V and J calls and clone size are copied from that table; D and trimming were computed from the DNA. The repertoire holds about 480,000 clones, with roughly 89% as singletons.

The sample comprised peripheral blood. The receptor's source is a man in his late teens or twenties with COVID-19, enrolled during active disease. The chain is built from TRBV2 and TRBJ2-3; TRBD2 is a possible D gene (6 bases). CDR3 region: CASSVAGPDPTDTQYF. CDR3 coding DNA: TGTGCCAGCAGTGTTGCGGGACCGGACCCCACAGATACGCAGTATTTT.